The T cell receptor beta chain described here comes from a study of blood T cell repertoires in COVID-19 (dated by TCRdb to the early 2020s). Background on the whole study: The collaborator samples originated in the United States, Italy and Spain and spanned the acute and convalescent phases of COVID-19. The prospective study material was composed of cDNA or gDNA derived from T cells, B-cell-depleted T cells, or PBMCs. Deeply sampled blood TCRbeta repertoires from subjects exposed to, actively infected with, or recovered from COVID-19 were included in the dataset. The repertoires were released in a freely available public database meant as a resource for research on the immune response to SARS-CoV-2. Samples came from the ongoing ImmuneRACE study (first 160 participants) plus 1,254 subjects from 6 global collaborators. The sample metadata nearly always contained a de-identified subject ID, COVID-19 status, age in years and sex. HLA class I and class II types, where available, came from metadata supplied by the sample provider rather than from assay-based typing. What the authors observed across the whole study: Clinical and demographic metadata were provided uncurated, with the amount varying by source and participant.

Notes on this clone: The specificity of this receptor is unknown. Base qualities were left out, and no much larger clone turns up one base away.

In the prospective study, participants were about 18 to 100 years old, resided in approximately 22 geographic areas of the United States, and were enrolled through a virtual design. In the prospective study, participants were assigned to cohorts based on the clinical history participants reported in a screening survey and a study questionnaire. A participant counted as exposed if, within 2 weeks of entering the study, that participant had been in contact with someone who had a PCR-confirmed or clinician-diagnosed COVID-19 case. Mobile phlebotomists in the prospective study collected whole blood, serum and a nasopharyngeal or oropharyngeal swab from every participant. Over an approximately two-month period, participants in the prospective study had the option of providing additional blood draws and questionnaires. Prospective study blood samples were shipped either frozen or at room temperature before DNA extraction.

The CDR3 spans 15 residues, from the cysteine through the phenylalanine. Only the CDR3 region is kept as DNA, spanning 45 bases read in frame from base 1. CDR1 and CDR2 (SGHAT, FQNNGV) derive from the germline V gene. V was cut back by 2 bases and J by 0 bases, leaving a gap of 11 bases between them. The immunoSEQ Assay, a bias-controlled multiplex PCR, was used to amplify TCRbeta CDR3 regions from genomic DNA. The authors processed their data as follows. Nucleated cell counts per sample were estimated from amplification of reference gene primers within the assay. To quantify the absolute abundance of each unique TCRbeta CDR3 rearrangement, sequence reads were collapsed and filtered. For each sample, productive Simpson clonality was calculated as the square root of Simpson's diversity index over productive rearrangements. Sourced from immuneACCESS, this table was stored by TCRdb with only in-frame sequences that have V and J called. A share of the clones is absent; for the studies checked, an unresolved V gene accounts for under half, and the remainder has no known explanation. V and J calls and clone size come straight from that table; D and trimming were deduced from the DNA. The sample includes under 250,000 clones, with under 90% observed a single time. The ten largest clonotypes hold approximately 5% of the sample.

The chain is assembled from TRBV11-2 and TRBJ2-7; the D gene identity is not certain. The TCR originated in a woman aged 50 to 60 who had been exposed to COVID-19. The sequencing input was PBMCs or T cells enriched from blood (not recorded which). The nucleotide sequence is TGTGCCAGCAGCTTACCCAGTTTAAGCTCCTACGAGCAGTACTTC. Translated, this gives CASSLPSLSSYEQYF.